This T cell receptor beta chain was recovered during a study of blood T cell repertoires in COVID-19. About the study: Italy, Spain and the United States were the sources of the convalescent and acute COVID-19 samples. T cells, B-cell-depleted T cells, or PBMCs supplied cDNA or gDNA.

In its sample, this clone was seen once. Per the germline V gene, CDR1 is SGHTA and CDR2 is FQGNSA. This CDR3 is 13 amino acids long. The ends lost 3 bases at V and 6 bases at J; junction bases unmatched: 2. Original handling: Amplification of reference gene primers was used by the study to estimate nucleated cell counts. Repertoires were generated with immunoSEQ multiplex PCR, while TCRdb's copy carries only in-frame clones and drops some. The V and J calls and clone size were taken over from that table, and D and trimming were inferred from the DNA. The table records 170,000 or so clones, 80% to 85% of them present only once.

Sequencing was performed on peripheral blood. The chain couples TRBV7-2 to TRBJ1-5; 7 bases fit TRBD1. The TCR sequence derives from a woman aged 55-70 years with acute or convalescent COVID-19. The CDR3 region is CASSFQGGQPQHF. The CDR3 DNA reads as TGTGCCAGCAGCTTCCAGGGGGGTCAGCCCCAGCATTTT. Based on the CDR3 plus reference TRBV7-2 and TRBJ1-5, the full variable domain is GAGVSQSPSNKVTEKGKDVELRCDPISGHTALYWYRQSLGQGLEFLIYFQGNSAPDKSGLPSDRFSAERTGGSVSTLTIQRTQQEDSAVYLCASSFQGGQPQHFGDGTRLSIL.